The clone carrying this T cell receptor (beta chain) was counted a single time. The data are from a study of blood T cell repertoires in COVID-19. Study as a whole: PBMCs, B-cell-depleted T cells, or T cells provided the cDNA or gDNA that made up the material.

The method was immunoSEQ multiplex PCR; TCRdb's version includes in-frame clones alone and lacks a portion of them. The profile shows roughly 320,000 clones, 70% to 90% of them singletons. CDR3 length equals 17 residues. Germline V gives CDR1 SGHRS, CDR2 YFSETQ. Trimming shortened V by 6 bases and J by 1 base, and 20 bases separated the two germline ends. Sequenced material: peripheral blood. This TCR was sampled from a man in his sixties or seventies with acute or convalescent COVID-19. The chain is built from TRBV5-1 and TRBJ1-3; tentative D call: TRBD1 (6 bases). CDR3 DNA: TGCGCCAGCACCGCTCTAAATTTAGGGGGATCTGGAAACACCATATATTTT. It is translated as CASTALNLGGSGNTIYF.